These 7 T cell receptor beta chains were sequenced from one sample in a study of blood T cell repertoires in COVID-19. The data were produced by immunoSEQ multiplex PCR, yet TCRdb's version contains in-frame clones alone and is incomplete. The sample has about 220,000 clones, 82% seen once; the top ten hold about 3.6%. Sequenced sample: peripheral blood. All receptors come from a woman aged 80 or over with acute or convalescent COVID-19.

V is TRBV19 and J is TRBJ1-2; 7 bases are shared with TRBD1. J was trimmed by 6 bases and V by 3 bases; bases with no gene match: 7. The CDR3 is made up of 14 amino acids. In germline, CDR1 is LNHDA, CDR2 SQIVND (reference sequence). The CDR3 sequence: CASSIGKGANGYTF. The CDR3 region has the DNA TGTGCCAGTAGTATCGGGAAGGGGGCAAATGGCTACACCTTC.

V and J are TRBV5-1 and TRBJ1-1; D is unresolved. The CDR3 totals 16 residues. Trimming removed 4 bases from V and 0 bases from J, with 16 bases in between. Germline V gene data show CDR1 as SGHRS and CDR2 as YFSETQ. The CDR3 spells CASSRGEVLMNTEAFF. CDR3 bases: TGCGCCAGCAGCCGGGGAGAGGTTCTAATGAACACTGAAGCTTTCTTT.

The V and J genes are TRBV11-3 and TRBJ2-1; weak D call: TRBD1 (6 bases). Between the trimmed V and J ends, which lost 5 bases and 2 bases, there was a span of 16 bases. CDR3 length: 16 amino acids. Per the germline V gene, CDR1 is SGHNT and CDR2 is YENEEA. In DNA, the CDR3 is TGTGCCAGCAGCCCCCCGGACAGCGCAACCTACAATGAGCAGTTCTTC. Its translation: CASSPPDSATYNEQFF.

The CDR3 DNA reads TGTGCCAGCAGCCCTGGACTAGCGGGGACCTCTAGCACAGATACGCAGTATTTT. Translated: CASSPGLAGTSSTDTQYF. The chain recombines TRBV3-1 (or the pseudogene TRBV3-2) with TRBJ2-3, with TRBD2 identical over 12 bases. V was pared by 4 bases and J by 0 bases, with 8 bases of the junction left unmatched. Germline CDR1 is LGHDT and CDR2 is YNNKEL (reference sequence). The CDR3 runs 18 residues.

The chain uses TRBV5-8 and TRBJ2-3; D might be TRBD2 (5 bases). The V end was cut by 7 bases, the J end by 2 bases, with 17 bases between. The CDR3 spans 15 residues. Germline loops: CDR1 SGHTS, CDR2 YDEGEE. CDR3 loop: CASAPGWGVTDTQYF. CDR3 nucleotides: TGTGCCAGCGCCCCTGGGTGGGGAGTCACAGATACGCAGTATTTT.

V and J are TRBV7-2 and TRBJ2-1; D perhaps matches TRBD2 (5 bases). Trimming cost V 3 bases and J 3 bases, with 9 bases left between them. This CDR3 is built from 14 residues. CDR1 is SGHTA and CDR2 is FQGNSA in the germline V gene. The CDR3 loop is CASSLMDFYNEQFF. The CDR3 nucleotides are TGTGCCAGCAGCTTGATGGACTTCTACAATGAGCAGTTCTTC.

V and J are TRBV2 and TRBJ2-2; no clear D gene. Trimming left V 3 bases short and J 7 bases short, with 9 bases between. Germline lookup yields CDR1 SNHLY and CDR2 FYNNEI. This CDR3 is built from 13 residues. In DNA, the CDR3 is TGTGCCAGCAGTGAGGATAACTACGGGGAGCTGTTTTTT. Its protein product is CASSEDNYGELFF.